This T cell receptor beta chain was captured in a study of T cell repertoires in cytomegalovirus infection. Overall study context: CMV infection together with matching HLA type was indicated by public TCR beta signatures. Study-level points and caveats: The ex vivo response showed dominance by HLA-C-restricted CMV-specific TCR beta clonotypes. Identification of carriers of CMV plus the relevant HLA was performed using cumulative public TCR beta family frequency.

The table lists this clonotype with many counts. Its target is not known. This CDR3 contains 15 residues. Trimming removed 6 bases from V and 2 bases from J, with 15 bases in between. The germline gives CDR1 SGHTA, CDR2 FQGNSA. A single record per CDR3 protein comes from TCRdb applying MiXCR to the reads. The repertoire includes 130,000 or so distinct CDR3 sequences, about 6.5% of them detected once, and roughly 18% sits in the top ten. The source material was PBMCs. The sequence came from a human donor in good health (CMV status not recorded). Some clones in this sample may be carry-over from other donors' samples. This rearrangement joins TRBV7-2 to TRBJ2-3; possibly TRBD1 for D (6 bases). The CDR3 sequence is CASRHREGLTDTQYF. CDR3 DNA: TGTGCCAGCAGACACAGGGAAGGTCTCACAGATACGCAGTATTTT.